Listed here are 3 T cell receptor beta chains from one sample, sequenced in a study of post-analysis software for immune sequencing data. Study-level results: In patients, TRBV5-6, TRBV5-1 and TRBV20-1 belonged to roughly 5 TRBV segments found more frequently than in controls.

Every TCR beta cDNA library bore unique molecular identifiers. TCRdb used MiXCR to reprocess the PCR reads, holding one entry per CDR3 protein. The sample includes some 190,000 distinct CDR3 sequences, 29% of them seen just once. Their antigens are not known. The sample was blood. The origin of the receptors is a girl between 2 and 17 years old with multiple sclerosis.

The V and J genes are TRBV5-4 and TRBJ1-3; a weak D match, TRBD1 (5 bases). In germline, CDR1 is SGHNT, CDR2 YYREEE (reference sequence). Trimming removed 2 bases from V and 0 bases from J, with 9 bases in between. The length of the CDR3 is 15 residues. CDR3 in DNA: TGTGCCAGCAGCTTCGGACAACTCTCTGGAAACACCATATATTTT. Its translation is CASSFGQLSGNTIYF.

The genes are TRBV5-1 and TRBJ1-2; no definite D call. Trimming stripped 0 bases from V and 3 bases from J, with 12 bases between. The CDR3 totals 15 residues. The germline CDR1 and CDR2 sequences are SGHRS and YFSETQ. CDR3 residues: CASSLEGSSDYGYTF. The CDR3 bases are TGCGCCAGCAGCTTGGAAGGTTCAAGCGACTATGGCTACACCTTC.

This chain connects TRBV12-3 or TRBV12-4 to TRBJ2-3; D remains ambiguous. This CDR3 is 15 amino acids long. V was trimmed by 3 bases and J by 1 base, leaving 11 bases between them. The CDR3 DNA reads TGTGCCAGCAGTTTCGCCTTAGTCGGCACAGATACGCAGTATTTT. Translating gives CASSFALVGTDTQYF.